This TCR beta chain was sequenced for a study of response to subunit inactivated influenza vaccine. Study results and limitations: Authors suggested few new T cells are recruited by each seasonal influenza vaccination.

In the case of this clonotype: Antigen: not known.

Unmatched junction bases numbered 8, after V lost 6 bases and J lost 4 bases. This CDR3 is 14 amino acids long. Per germline, CDR1 MDHEN and CDR2 SYDVKM. TCRdb analysed the RT-PCR reads with MiXCR anew, one entry per CDR3 protein. The sample shows 630,000 or so distinct CDR3 sequences, 15% to 18% of them seen only once. The sequence was collected from a man aged 45-60 years who received an inactivated influenza vaccine. The starting material was PBMCs from blood, obtained 12 days after vaccination. The J gene is TRBJ1-1, the V gene TRBV28, with TRBD1 matching over 7 bases. The CDR3 loop is CASRIQGGGTEAFF. The CDR3 DNA sequence: TGTGCCAGCAGAATCCAGGGGGGTGGCACTGAAGCTTTCTTT. Looking up the rest from reference TRBV28 and TRBJ1-1 gives the full variable domain: DVKVTQSSRYLVKRTGEKVFLECVQDMDHENMFWYRQDPGLGLRLIYFSYDVKMKEKGDIPEGYSVSREKKERFSLILESASTNQTSMYLCASRIQGGGTEAFFGQGTRLTVV.